Below, 11 T cell receptor beta chains from the same sample are listed, as sequenced in a study of cytomegalovirus exposure and HLA in healthy donors. The PCR used 60 Vbeta and 13 Jbeta primers. Only in-frame clones appear in the TCRdb table, and some are missing; sequencing was by immunoSEQ multiplex PCR. Among under 150,000 clones listed, 65% to 85% were seen once. Input material: PBMCs. The origin of the receptors is a man younger than 35 in good health and CMV-seronegative.

V and J are TRBV9 and TRBJ2-1; tentative D call: TRBD1 (5 bases). The CDR3 consists of 14 residues. In germline, CDR1 is SGDLS, CDR2 YYNGEE. Trimming left V 0 bases short and J 1 base short, with 5 bases between. The CDR3 spells CASSVAGSYNEQFF. In DNA, the CDR3 is TGTGCCAGCAGCGTAGCAGGGTCCTACAATGAGCAGTTCTTC.

The V and J genes are TRBV7-8 and TRBJ1-1; D is ambiguous. Trimming stripped 5 bases from V and 2 bases from J, with 12 bases between. Per germline, CDR1 SGHVS and CDR2 FQNEAQ. The CDR3 contains 14 residues. CDR3 sequence reads: CASSVGTANTEAFF. CDR3 sequence (DNA): TGTGCCAGCAGCGTGGGCACCGCAAACACTGAAGCTTTCTTT.

This clone was seen a single time. The V gene is TRBV5-4, the J gene TRBJ1-2; 8 nucleotides match TRBD1. Looked up from germline, CDR1 is SGHNT and CDR2 is YYREEE (reference sequence). Germline trimming cut 5 bases from V and 7 bases from J; bases unmatched to any gene: 7. CDR3 length: 13 amino acids. Here the CDR3 DNA reads TGTGCCAGCAGGAGACAGGGGCCGGGTGGCTACACCTTC. This gives the protein CASRRQGPGGYTF.

This sequence joins TRBV18 and TRBJ2-1; 7 nucleotides line up with TRBD2. Trimming cost V 3 bases and J 2 bases; bases outside gene matches: 4. From germline, CDR1 is KGHSH and CDR2 LQKENI. The CDR3 extends over 15 amino acids. CDR3 residues: CASSPNRGAYNEQFF. CDR3 DNA: TGTGCCAGCTCACCCAACCGGGGGGCCTACAATGAGCAGTTCTTC.

This clone was seen a single time. V usage is TRBV7-3 and J usage is TRBJ2-1; 10 positions match TRBD1. From germline, CDR1 is SGHTA and CDR2 FQGTGA. V shed 0 bases and J 2 bases; nucleotides not matched to a gene: 1. The CDR3 covers 16 residues. The CDR3 bases are TGTGCCAGCAGCTTAACCGGGACAGGGGCCTACAATGAGCAGTTCTTC. It encodes CASSLTGTGAYNEQFF.

The chain combines TRBV7-8 with TRBJ1-1; the match to TRBD1 covers 7 bases. Germline-derived CDR1 and CDR2 are SGHVS and FQNEAQ. CDR3 length: 13 amino acids. V trimming: 5 bases; J trimming: 3 bases; junction bases outside the gene matches: 3. CDR3 sequence: CASSGTDYTEAFF. The CDR3 nucleotides read TGTGCCAGCAGCGGGACAGATTACACTGAAGCTTTCTTT.

The V gene is TRBV6-6, the J gene TRBJ1-6, with TRBD1 matching over 9 bases. This CDR3 has 15 residues. Germline V gene lookup returns CDR1 MNHNY and CDR2 SVGAGI (reference sequence). J lost 9 bases, V lost 7 bases, and 10 bases had no gene match. This chain's CDR3 is CASIPGQGVSSPLHF. The CDR3 DNA follows: TGTGCCAGCATTCCGGGACAGGGTGTCAGTTCACCCCTCCACTTT.

The chain links TRBV29-1 to TRBJ1-2, with 7 bases lining up with TRBD1. CDR3 size: 13 residues. Unmatched junction bases numbered 12, after V lost 6 bases and J lost 8 bases. Germline-derived CDR1 and CDR2 are SQVTM and ANQGSEA. Here the CDR3 reads CSVPDRTGRGYTF. The CDR3 DNA reads as TGCAGCGTCCCGGACCGGACAGGAAGGGGCTACACCTTC.

The chain couples TRBV6-5 to TRBJ2-1, with a weak D call TRBD1 (6 bases). V lost 6 bases to trimming and J lost 0 bases, with 12 bases between them. Per the germline V gene, CDR1 is MNHEY and CDR2 is SVGAGI. This CDR3 is 15 amino acids long. The CDR3 nucleotides are TGTGCCAGCAGGGAGTTAGGGGGCTCCTACAATGAGCAGTTCTTC. Translation gives CASRELGGSYNEQFF.

The rearrangement links TRBV5-4 to TRBJ2-2; TRBD2 is a possible D gene (6 bases). Per the germline V gene, CDR1 is SGHNT and CDR2 is YYREEE (reference sequence). V was clipped by 1 base and J by 5 bases, with 9 bases between them. The CDR3 length is 14 residues. Here the CDR3 reads CASSLIGGTGELFF. As DNA, the CDR3 is TGTGCCAGCAGCTTGATCGGGGGAACCGGGGAGCTGTTTTTT.

The sample holds one count of this clone. The V gene is TRBV11-2, the J gene TRBJ2-6, with 7 bases that match TRBD1. The CDR3 loop spans 18 amino acids. Looked up from germline, CDR1 is SGHAT and CDR2 is FQNNGV. V lost 5 bases to trimming and J lost 0 bases; unmatched junction nucleotides: 10. CDR3 region: CASSPPGTAYSGANVLTF. The CDR3 nucleotides read TGTGCCAGCAGCCCCCCCGGGACAGCGTACTCTGGGGCCAACGTCCTGACTTTC.